This T cell receptor beta chain was retrieved from a study of blood T cell repertoires in COVID-19. Looking at the study overall: Samples of COVID-19 (acute and convalescent) were obtained from the United States, Italy and Spain. Sources were T cells, B-cell-depleted T cells, or PBMCs; the material itself was cDNA or gDNA.

This CDR3 is 13 amino acids long. Trimming cost V 6 bases and J 10 bases, with 13 bases left between them. Germline V gene lookup returns CDR1 SNHLY and CDR2 FYNNEI. Authors' analysis steps: Estimation of nucleated cell counts relied on the amplification of reference gene primers. Libraries were prepared by immunoSEQ multiplex PCR; TCRdb keeps only in-frame clonotypes and omits some of them. Clonal size and the V and J genes are those of that table, whereas D and trimming came from the DNA. The data hold about 360,000 clones, with about four fifths observed a single time. The sample was peripheral blood. This sequence was found in a man aged 30-40 years with active or convalescent COVID-19. The chain uses TRBV2 and TRBJ1-6; TRBD1 is a possible D gene (5 bases). CDR3 sequence: CASSDDRQSPLHF. Written as DNA, the CDR3 is TGTGCCAGCAGCGATGACAGACAGTCACCCCTCCACTTT.